This paragraph covers one T cell receptor beta chain sequence. Its antigen is currently not known. Base qualities are not recorded, but no much larger clone differs from it by a single base. The data are from a study of T cell responses to AZD1222 COVID-19 vaccine listed by TCRdb under 2021. Regarding the complete study: TCR sequencing covered more than 230 trial participants: roughly 200 given two doses of AZD1222 and about 26 given two doses of MenACWY control vaccine. Trial participants were enrolled by age into subgroups of 18-55, 56-69 and 70-plus years, and about 150, 27 and 61 TCR-sequenced participants, respectively, were included in these subgroups. The full study reports these points: A significant rise in spike-specific TCR breadth and depth was observed after two AZD1222 doses relative to day 0 and relative to MenACWY recipients. Only five or six AZD1222 recipients were SARS-CoV-2 seropositive at baseline, limiting conclusions about previously exposed vaccinees. Because no samples from the day 14 peak response were available, repertoires could be characterized only after the peak T cell response. Participants were mostly white British and included more females than males, and it was suggested by the authors that clonal diversity may have been underestimated. In the small 56-69-year group, the increase in depth fell short of significance, most likely because of low power. Epitopes outside the regions mutated in the B.1.351 and B.1.1.7 variants were reportedly recognized by nearly half of the unique spike-specific TCRs. The whole spike protein was spanned by vaccine-associated CD4 TCRs, and dominant responses were seen in regions 160-218 and 743-854.

Reading from cysteine to phenylalanine, the CDR3 counts 13 amino acids. Here the CDR3 DNA is all that survives: 39 bases in frame from base 1. Trimming costs V 0 bases and J 6 bases, and their ends lie 8 bases apart. The CDR3 regions of human TCRbeta chains were subjected to immunosequencing. The authors' analysis ran thus. TCRs in the repertoires were matched against a reference library of SARS-CoV-2-specific TCRs that had been generated with the MIRA antigen-specificity platform. Breadth was defined as the fraction of unique TCRs that were SARS-CoV-2-associated. Depth was defined as the fraction of total T cells that were SARS-CoV-2-associated. Using the MIRA data, each spike-specific TCR was mapped to the spike region that the TCR reacts to and placed in a CD4 or CD8 class. Log10-transformed breadth and depth values were compared by one-way ANOVA with Sidak's multiple comparisons tests. The table comes from immuneACCESS by way of TCRdb, which keeps in-frame sequences with V and J called. Part of the clones is missing from these tables; in studies checked, under half for an unresolved V gene and the rest for unknown reasons. V and J calls and clone size are copied from that table; D and trimming were computed from the DNA. This sample lists about 140,000 clones; 80% to 95% were detected once. The ten top clones hold roughly 4% of the sample.

What the time point label conveys for this sample: about 28 days (+/-7) after the second vaccine dose. AZD1222 recipients with second doses at about 4 weeks or about 12 weeks were pooled, because spike-specific TCR depth and breadth did not differ between schedules. Vaccinee samples came from UK trials COV001 and COV002, including a single-blind randomized controlled phase 2/3 trial of AZD1222 (ChAdOx1 nCoV-19) in healthy adults. For TCRbeta chain sequencing, PBMC samples from trial participants were taken at day 0 and at day 28 after the second dose. This clonotype originated in an adult who received the AZD1222 COVID-19 vaccine. Sequenced here: peripheral blood, sampled 28 days after the second AZD1222 dose. Recombination joined TRBV12-3 or TRBV12-4 with TRBJ2-5; there is no confident call for the D gene. This receptor has the CDR3 CASSLAGPKTQYF. DNA sequence: TGTGCCAGCAGTTTAGCAGGCCCCAAGACCCAGTACTTC.